This T cell receptor (beta chain) comes out of a study of blood T cell repertoires in COVID-19. Study context: COVID-19 samples, acute and convalescent, were from the United States, Italy and Spain. PBMCs, B-cell-depleted T cells, or T cells were the source of the cDNA or gDNA that made up the material.

The CDR3 length is 14 residues. The V end was cut by 8 bases, the J end by 4 bases, with 17 bases between. CDR1 and CDR2 (germline): SGHTA, FQGTGA. In the original processing: Amplification from reference gene primers served as the basis for estimated nucleated cell counts. Sequencing used immunoSEQ multiplex PCR; TCRdb keeps in-frame clones, though not all of them. V and J calls and clone size are as listed in that table; D and trimming were resolved from the DNA. Among 150,000 to 200,000 clones listed, approximately 93% were seen once. This chain uses TRBV7-3 with TRBJ1-2; D not certain. This sequence originates from a woman aged 60-75 years with COVID-19, enrolled during active disease. The sequenced sample consisted of peripheral blood. CDR3 loop: CASGEGGSPYGYTF. CDR3 sequence (DNA): TGTGCCAGCGGTGAGGGAGGGAGTCCCTATGGCTACACCTTC.